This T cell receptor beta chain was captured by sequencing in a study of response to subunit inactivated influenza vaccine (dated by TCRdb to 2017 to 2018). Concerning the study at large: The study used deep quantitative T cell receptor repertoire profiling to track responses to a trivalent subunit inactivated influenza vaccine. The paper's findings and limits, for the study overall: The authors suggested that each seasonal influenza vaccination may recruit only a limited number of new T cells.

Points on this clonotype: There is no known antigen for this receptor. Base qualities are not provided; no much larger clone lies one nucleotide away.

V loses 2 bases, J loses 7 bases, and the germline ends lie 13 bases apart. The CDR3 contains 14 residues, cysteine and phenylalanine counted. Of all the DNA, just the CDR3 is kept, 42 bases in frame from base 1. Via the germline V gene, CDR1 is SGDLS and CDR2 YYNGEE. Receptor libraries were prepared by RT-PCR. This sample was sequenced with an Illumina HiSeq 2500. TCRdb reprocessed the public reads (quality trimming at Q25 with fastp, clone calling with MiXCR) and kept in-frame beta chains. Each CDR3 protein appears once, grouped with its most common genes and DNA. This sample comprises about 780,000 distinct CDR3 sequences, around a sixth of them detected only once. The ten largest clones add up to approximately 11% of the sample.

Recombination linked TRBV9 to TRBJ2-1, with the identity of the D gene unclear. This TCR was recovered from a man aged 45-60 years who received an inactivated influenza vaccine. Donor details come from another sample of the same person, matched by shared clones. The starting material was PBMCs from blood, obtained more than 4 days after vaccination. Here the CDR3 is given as CASSVHPDGNEQFF. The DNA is TGTGCCAGCAGCGTCCACCCAGATGGGAATGAGCAGTTCTTC.